A single sample is the source of the 9 T cell receptor beta chains below, sequenced in a study of blood T cell repertoires in COVID-19. Repertoires were generated with immunoSEQ multiplex PCR, while TCRdb's copy carries only in-frame clones and drops some. Among some 180,000 clones listed, about 86% were seen once. The sample was peripheral blood. The source is a man in his 70s with active or convalescent COVID-19.

This chain's CDR3 is CASSQDGRNYGYTF. CDR3 bases: TGTGCCAGCAGCCAAGATGGGAGAAACTATGGCTACACCTTC. The rearrangement uses TRBV4-2 and TRBJ1-2; D is ambiguous. The CDR3 length is 14 residues. V lost 0 bases, J lost 2 bases, and 7 bases lay in between. Per the germline V gene, CDR1 is LGHNA and CDR2 is YNFKEQ.

The CDR3 sequence is CASSPQGAGTKNIQYF. Here the CDR3 DNA reads TGTGCCAGCTCACCACAGGGGGCGGGGACCAAAAACATTCAGTACTTC. V usage is TRBV18 and J usage is TRBJ2-4, with a possible D match to TRBD1 (7 bases). The CDR3 is 16 residues long. V was clipped by 1 base and J by 2 bases, with 12 bases between them. The germline gives CDR1 KGHSH, CDR2 LQKENI.

The gene calls are TRBV18 and TRBJ1-6; D unresolved. Trimming took off 5 bases at V and 9 bases at J, with 11 bases between the two ends. Germline CDR1 KGHSH, CDR2 LQKENI. The CDR3 runs 13 residues. The CDR3 bases are TGTGCCAGCTCAGCGGATCCCGGTTCACCCCTCCACTTT. Its translation: CASSADPGSPLHF.

This clone was recorded only once. The chain links TRBV11-2 to TRBJ1-2; tentatively, D is TRBD1 (5 bases). Trimming shortened V by 3 bases and J by 7 bases, and 12 bases separated the two germline ends. Germline loops: CDR1 SGHAT, CDR2 FQNNGV. The CDR3 runs 13 residues. As DNA, the CDR3 is TGTGCCAGCAGCTTTGAGGAAAGGGGTGGCTACACCTTC. Its protein is CASSFEERGGYTF.

This clone was picked up one time. V usage is TRBV5-1 and J usage is TRBJ2-1; D perhaps matches TRBD1 (6 bases). V was shortened by 1 base and J by 7 bases, with 15 bases between the two germline ends. This CDR3 spans 15 amino acids. CDR1 is SGHRS and CDR2 is YFSETQ in the germline V gene. The CDR3, as DNA: TGCGCCAGCAGCTTGTTTTACGGGACATCAAATGAGCAGTTCTTC. It is translated as CASSLFYGTSNEQFF.

V and J are TRBV3-1 (or the pseudogene TRBV3-2) and TRBJ1-1; D is unresolved. Germline V gene data show CDR1 as LGHDT and CDR2 as YNNKEL (reference sequence). This CDR3 contains 14 residues. The V gene lost 3 bases and the J gene lost 3 bases, with 11 bases spanning the gap. The CDR3 sequence is CASSQLRQYTEAFF. CDR3 sequence (DNA): TGTGCCAGCAGCCAGTTACGCCAGTACACTGAAGCTTTCTTT.

This clone was picked up one time. Compared with germline, one end of the junction differs, possibly owing to a read error. In DNA form, the CDR3 reads TGTGCCAGCAGCTCAGGACTAGCGCCCTATAATGAGCAGTTCTTC. It encodes CASSSGLAPYNEQFF. The V gene is TRBV7-2, the J gene TRBJ2-1; 9 bases are a match to TRBD2. There are 15 residues in the CDR3. Germline V gives CDR1 SGHTA, CDR2 FQGNSA.

The chain carries TRBV28 and TRBJ2-2; maybe TRBD2 (5 bases). Germline V gene sequence: CDR1 MDHEN, CDR2 SYDVKM. Trimming took off 7 bases at V and 1 base at J, with 7 bases between the two ends. The CDR3 totals 13 residues. In DNA form, the CDR3 reads TGTGCCAGCATCCGGGGGAACACCGGGGAGCTGTTTTTT. Encoded protein: CASIRGNTGELFF.

The chain recombines TRBV11-2 with TRBJ1-4; D may be TRBD1 (6 bases). The CDR3 is 15 amino acids. The V gene's germline CDR1 is SGHAT and CDR2 FQNNGV. Trimming pared 1 base from V and 8 bases from J, leaving 14 bases between. CDR3 residues: CASSLAGAPREKLFF. For the CDR3, the DNA is TGTGCCAGCAGCTTAGCAGGGGCGCCTAGGGAAAAACTGTTTTTT.